The clone carrying this T cell receptor (beta chain) occurred a few times. The germline V and J ends were trimmed by 5 bases and 4 bases, with 9 bases remaining between them. CDR1 and CDR2 from the germline V gene are SEHNR and FQNEAQ (reference sequence). This CDR3 has 13 residues. These data come from a study of tumor-infiltrating lymphocytes in primary liver carcinoma. Study overall: The study reported T1-T3 N0M0 tumors spanning 4.2 to 10 cm.

cDNA specific to TCR beta was made from around 470 ng of total RNA, with a constant-region primer employed for priming. Employing slightly modified ARM-PCR, three nested multiplex PCR rounds were run, and these gave rise to the TCR beta libraries. A C-beta reverse primer and TRBV1-TRBV30 forward primers served in each of the first two PCR rounds, at 10 cycles apiece. TCRdb analysed the multiplex PCR reads with MiXCR anew, one entry per CDR3 protein. The sample has roughly 330,000 distinct CDR3 sequences, 65% seen once; the top ten hold about 6.1%. Researchers drew blood RNA from unsorted whole blood and extracted germline DNA as well. Before the operation took place, around 4 milliliters of peripheral blood were collected.

The sample comprised peripheral blood. The chain is built from TRBV7-9 and TRBJ2-1; the D is unclear. The TCR originated in a middle-aged man with primary liver carcinoma and hepatitis B virus infection. DNA of the CDR3: TGTGCCAGCAGCCCCGTCCGATACAATGAGCAGTTCTTC. This gives the protein CASSPVRYNEQFF.